This record looks at one TCR beta chain sequence and its context. The antigen remains unidentified. These data belong to a study of Graves' ophthalmopathy and Graves' hyperthyroidism. General study results and limits: Most thyroid clonotypes with frequency above 0.001 were detected in blood too.

A 10 ml volume of fresh peripheral blood provided the PBMCs. From RNA, the CDR3 regions of TCR beta chains were amplified and sequenced. The first round was an RT-PCR with HTBI primers, and the second round was a multiplex PCR. TCRdb passed the multiplex PCR reads through MiXCR, listing each CDR3 protein once. The profile covers about 740,000 distinct CDR3 sequences, with 40% appearing a single time and about 40% taken by the ten largest. V was pared by 1 base and J by 3 bases, with 5 bases of the junction left unmatched. The CDR3 length is 15 residues. CDR1 and CDR2 from the germline V gene are SNHLY and FYNNEI.

The gene calls are TRBV2 and TRBJ2-7; 8 bases are shared with TRBD1. The sequenced sample was peripheral blood. The sequence derives from an adult man with Graves' ophthalmopathy. The CDR3 spells CASSEEGTGNYEQYF. The CDR3 DNA reads as TGTGCCAGCAGTGAAGAAGGGACAGGCAACTACGAGCAGTACTTC.